The rows below give T cell receptor beta chains drawn from one sample of a study of shared clonotypes between healthy human individuals. Here immunoSEQ multiplex PCR was the method, and the copy in TCRdb shows in-frame clones only, minus some. The sample comprises over 2 million clones, approximately 94% of which are singletons, and around 1.1% rests with the top ten. Sequenced input: naive CD8+ T cells sorted from blood. These TCRs come from a man between 18 and 29 years old in good health. CDR3s include the opening cysteine and the closing phenylalanine or tryptophan. The D gene is left open where the match is weak. Only some rows state a clone size, as once, few, many or a class for expanded clones.

clone_size j_call d_call v_call cdr3_nt cdr3_aa
- TRBJ2-3 - TRBV6-4 TGTGCCAGCAGTGACCGCGGGACCCCCTTCACAGATACGCAGTATTTT CASSDRGTPFTDTQYF
- TRBJ2-7 - TRBV6-5 TGTGCCAGCAGTTACTCGATAGGCTCCTACGAGCAGTACTTC CASSYSIGSYEQYF
- TRBJ1-1 - TRBV19 TGTGCCAGTACCTCTGCCCAATGGACTCCCCAGAACACTGAAGCTTTCTTT CASTSAQWTPQNTEAFF
once TRBJ2-6 - TRBV27 TGTGCCAGCGGCCCGCCGACAGGAAGCGCTGGGGCCAACGTCCTGACTTTC CASGPPTGSAGANVLTF
- TRBJ1-1 - TRBV2 TGTGCCAGCTGGTTAGGGACATTGGGCACTGAAGCTTTCTTT CASWLGTLGTEAFF
- TRBJ2-2 - TRBV27 TGTGCCAGCAGTTTAAAGGGCGTTACCGGGGAGCTGTTTTTT CASSLKGVTGELFF
- TRBJ2-7 - TRBV28 TGTGCCAGCAGTTTAGTACAGGGCGGGGGCGAGCAGTACTTC CASSLVQGGGEQYF
- TRBJ2-2 TRBD2 TRBV30 TGTGCCTGGAGTGTCGGACTAGCGGGAGGATCATATACCGGGGAGCTGTTTTTT CAWSVGLAGGSYTGELFF
- TRBJ1-1 TRBD1 TRBV30 TGTGCCTGGGGGACAGGGGGGAATACTGAAGCTTTCTTT CAWGTGGNTEAFF
- TRBJ1-2 TRBD1 TRBV5-1 TGCGCCAGCAGCTCGAGACAGGGACCAAACTATGGCTACACCTTC CASSSRQGPNYGYTF
- TRBJ2-1 - TRBV4-2 TGTGCCAGCAGCCACCGGGACGCCACTTACAATGAGCAGTTCTTC CASSHRDATYNEQFF
- TRBJ1-5 TRBD1 TRBV5-6 TGTGCCAGCAGCCCCGGGACAGGGGCACATCAGCCCCAGCATTTT CASSPGTGAHQPQHF
- TRBJ2-1 - TRBV4-3 TGCGCCAGCAGCCAAGATGGGGTTAGCTCCTACAATGAGCAGTTCTTC CASSQDGVSSYNEQFF
- TRBJ2-5 - TRBV7-8 TGTGCCAGCAGCTTAGCGGGGCAGGGGGAGACCCAGTACTTC CASSLAGQGETQYF
- TRBJ2-1 TRBD2 TRBV27 TGTGCCAGCAGTTTATATGTGGGGGGGAGCGATGAGCAGTTCTTC CASSLYVGGSDEQFF
- TRBJ2-5 - TRBV6-5 TGTGCCAGCAGTTACTCTGGGGATCAAGAGACCCAGTACTTC CASSYSGDQETQYF
- TRBJ2-7 - TRBV7-9 TGTGCCAGCAGCTTAAACCCTAGGGGCGGGCCCTACGAGCAGTACTTC CASSLNPRGGPYEQYF
- TRBJ2-2 TRBD2 TRBV6-5 TGTGCCAGCAGTTACGGGGGGGCCGGGGAGCTGTTTTTT CASSYGGAGELFF
- TRBJ1-3 - TRBV6-6 TGTGCCAGCAGTTTCGCCGAAGGGGTGGGAAACACCATATATTTT CASSFAEGVGNTIYF
- TRBJ2-1 - TRBV9 TGTGCCAGCAGCGTAGTTAACAATGAGCAGTTCTTC CASSVVNNEQFF
- TRBJ2-1 TRBD1 TRBV9 TGTGCCAGCAGCGACCAGACAGGGGGCGATGAGCAGTTCTTC CASSDQTGGDEQFF
- TRBJ2-1 TRBD1 TRBV15 TGTGCCACGAGACCGGGACAGTATTACAATGAGCAGTTCTTC CATRPGQYYNEQFF
- TRBJ2-1 TRBD2 TRBV5-4 TGTGCCAGCAGCACGGCTAGCGGGGGGGAGTACAATGAGCAGTTCTTC CASSTASGGEYNEQFF
- TRBJ1-5 - TRBV6-1 TGTGCCAGCAGTGAAGTTGGCAACACCTACAATCAGCCCCAGCATTTT CASSEVGNTYNQPQHF
- TRBJ2-1 - TRBV19 TGTGCCAGTAGACCCGGCTCTCCCTCCTACAATGAGCAGTTCTTC CASRPGSPSYNEQFF
- TRBJ2-1 TRBD2 TRBV27 TGTGCCAGCAGTCTCTTAGCGGGATTCTACTACAATGAGCAGTTCTTC CASSLLAGFYYNEQFF
- TRBJ1-4 - TRBV9 TGTGCCAGCAGCCAAGCCCGAGGGGGTAACGAAAAACTGTTTTTT CASSQARGGNEKLFF
- TRBJ1-5 - TRBV4-2 TGTGCCAGCAGCCAAGATGCGGGGGAGGGCAATCAGCCCCAGCATTTT CASSQDAGEGNQPQHF
- TRBJ1-6 - TRBV5-1 TGCGCCAGCAGCTTGAACTCGGAGACTGTCAATTCACCCCTCCACTTT CASSLNSETVNSPLHF
- TRBJ2-7 - TRBV10-3 TGTGCCATCAGCCGGGACCTACCCTACGAGCAGTACTTC CAISRDLPYEQYF